This is a list of T cell receptor beta chains from one sample in a study of PD-1 blockade in classical Hodgkin lymphoma. The assay was immunoSEQ multiplex PCR, and TCRdb's table has in-frame clones only and misses some. The table has 40,000 to 50,000 clones, around 74% seen once. The sequences come from peripheral blood mononuclear cells (PBMCs), collected before the fourth cycle of nivolumab. These receptors were obtained from a human donor with classical Hodgkin lymphoma. CDR3s include the opening cysteine and the closing phenylalanine or tryptophan. The D gene is left open where the match is weak.

cdr3_length d_call j_call v_call cdr3_aa
15 . TRBJ1-2 TRBV7-8 CASSLGGGLNYGYTF
13 . TRBJ2-3 TRBV5-4 CASSLEPTDTQYF
12 . TRBJ2-1 TRBV11-2 CASSLGVDEQFF
14 . TRBJ2-5 TRBV9 CASSVLVGEETQYF
17 TRBD2 TRBJ2-2 TRBV5-6 CASSLFTSGVNTGELFF
15 . TRBJ2-1 TRBV19 CATTNIGASDNEQFF
17 TRBD1 TRBJ1-5 TRBV12-5 CASGPSTGQGFNQPQHF
15 . TRBJ1-1 TRBV4-3 CASSQEQGGDTEAFF
18 TRBD2 TRBJ2-4 TRBV19 CASSNWLAGGLAKNIQYF
16 TRBD2 TRBJ2-3 TRBV4-2 CASSQVGGGSTDTQYF
16 . TRBJ2-5 TRBV28 CASSLRTGTEKETQYF
19 TRBD2 TRBJ2-5 TRBV7-6 CASSLERALAGGPSETQYF
18 TRBD1 TRBJ1-2 TRBV13 CASSSQSSGQGFNYGYTF
13 . TRBJ2-5 TRBV15 CATSSAYTETQYF
14 . TRBJ1-6 TRBV7-3 CASSRTDSGSPLHF
15 TRBD1 TRBJ1-5 TRBV6-6 CASRRGGAGNQPQHF
15 . TRBJ2-7 TRBV5-1 CASSPLGGPRDEQYF
14 TRBD1 TRBJ1-2 TRBV5-6 CASSSGTGISGYTF
15 . TRBJ1-1 TRBV5-1 CASSLYRSGETEAFF
20 TRBD1 TRBJ1-1 TRBV7-8 CASSFPDRDPEHNMNTEAFF
13 TRBD1 TRBJ2-7 TRBV7-2 CASSFGQVYEQYF
13 . TRBJ2-7 TRBV7-7 CASSFGVSYEQYF
13 . TRBJ1-5 TRBV27 CASSLNLGEPQHF